The 31 T cell receptor beta chains listed next were all sequenced from one sample in a study of response to subunit inactivated influenza vaccine. TCRdb fed the RT-PCR reads into MiXCR, producing one record per CDR3 protein. The repertoire has a few hundred thousand distinct CDR3 sequences, 14% of them found once; the top ten carry 11%. The sample in question was PBMCs from blood, obtained roughly 12 days after vaccination. These receptors were obtained from a man over 45 who received an inactivated influenza vaccine.

The V and J genes are TRBV5-5 and TRBJ2-7; no clear D gene. The CDR3 is made up of 13 amino acids. Germline V gene data show CDR1 as SGHKS and CDR2 as YYEKEE (reference sequence). V lost 2 bases to trimming and J lost 3 bases, with 9 bases between them. The CDR3 protein is CASSLSSFYEQYF. Written as DNA, the CDR3 is TGTGCCAGCAGCTTATCATCCTTCTACGAGCAGTACTTC.

This chain joins TRBV4-2 and TRBJ2-6, with a possible D match to TRBD1 (5 bases). Germline V gene lookup returns CDR1 LGHNA and CDR2 YNFKEQ. The CDR3 runs to 22 residues. V lost 4 bases and J lost 2, with 30 bases in between. The CDR3 nucleotides read TGTGCCAGCAGCCCCCGCCAGGGTGCGGTTTTGTATGGATTGACTGGGGCCAACGTCCTGACTTTC. It specifies CASSPRQGAVLYGLTGANVLTF.

This clonotype was observed at least ten times. V and J are TRBV10-3 and TRBJ2-7; 9 nucleotides agree with TRBD1. The V and J ends lost 6 bases and 5 bases, in that order; junction bases with no gene match: 5. This CDR3 region has 13 residues. Germline V lookup: CDR1 ENHRY, CDR2 SYGVKD. The chain's CDR3 is CAISWGQGNEQYF. CDR3 DNA sequence: TGTGCCATCAGCTGGGGACAGGGTAACGAGCAGTACTTC.

Only a few counts were recorded for this clonotype. The rearrangement joins TRBV28 to TRBJ1-2, with 11 bases that match TRBD1. J was trimmed by 4 bases and V by 6 bases; bases with no gene match: 7. The CDR3 is 15 amino acids. The germline V gene encodes CDR1 MDHEN and CDR2 SYDVKM. The DNA of the CDR3 is TGTGCCAGCAGACGGGGGACAGGGGGTTCCTATGGCTACACCTTC. It translates to CASRRGTGGSYGYTF.

The sample holds many counts of this clonotype. This chain connects TRBV12-3 or TRBV12-4 to TRBJ1-3, with 9 bases matching TRBD1. The CDR3 sequence is 16 residues long. The junction had 11 bases not matched to a gene; V was cut back by 8 bases and J by 3 bases. The CDR3 nucleotides are TGTGCCAGCCGCACCGCCGGGACAGGGATTGGAAACACCATATATTTT. This translates into CASRTAGTGIGNTIYF.

This clonotype was seen many times. This chain joins TRBV3-1 and TRBJ2-3; 7 bases align to TRBD2. Unmatched junction bases numbered 6, after V lost 1 base and J lost 2 bases. The germline gives CDR1 LGHDT, CDR2 YNNKEL (reference sequence). CDR3 length: 16 amino acids. In DNA form, the CDR3 reads TGTGCCAGCAGCCAAGGAAGGGGAGGGTCCACAGATACGCAGTATTTT. Translated: CASSQGRGGSTDTQYF.

This clonotype was detected only a few times. The rearrangement uses TRBV10-3 and TRBJ2-2, with TRBD1 matching 9 bases. Losses at the gene ends were 3 bases for V and 4 bases for J; bases not matched to a gene: 3. Germline assignment: CDR1 ENHRY and CDR2 SYGVKD. CDR3 length equals 15 residues. The CDR3 DNA follows: TGTGCCATCAGTGAAGGGACAGGGTTCACCGGGGAGCTGTTTTTT. Its protein is CAISEGTGFTGELFF.

This clonotype was counted only a few times. J is TRBJ2-2 and V is TRBV4-3, with a weak D call TRBD2 (6 bases). The CDR3 covers 18 residues. CDR1 and CDR2 from the germline V gene are LGHNA and YSLEER. V gave up 1 base and J gave up 2 bases, with 17 bases separating them. The CDR3 here is CASSQGYWEAGNTGELFF. As DNA, the CDR3 is TGCGCCAGCAGCCAAGGGTATTGGGAGGCGGGAAACACCGGGGAGCTGTTTTTT.

This clonotype was detected a few times. The rearrangement uses TRBV27 and TRBJ1-2, with D unclear. The CDR3 has 13 amino acids. V lost 6 bases and J lost 6, with 14 bases in between. From germline, CDR1 is MNHEY and CDR2 SMNVEV (reference sequence). This CDR3 reads CASSPMGYDGYTF. The CDR3 region has the DNA TGTGCCAGCAGCCCCATGGGGTATGATGGCTACACCTTC.

The CDR3 region is CAITEQEGSGTQYF. Here the CDR3 DNA reads TGTGCCATCACCGAACAGGAGGGGAGCGGTACGCAGTATTTT. The chain employs TRBV10-3 and TRBJ2-3; maybe TRBD2 (6 bases). This CDR3 contains 14 residues. V was cut by 7 bases and J by 8 bases, with 19 bases left in between. Germline V gene sequence: CDR1 ENHRY, CDR2 SYGVKD.

The chain joins TRBV29-1 to TRBJ2-7, with 9 bases matching TRBD1. The J call may be faulty, since TRBJ2-1 better matches the DNA end. Germline CDR1 SQVTM, CDR2 ANQGSEA. This CDR3 spans 14 amino acids. The CDR3 loop is CSVEASGQGYEQFF. CDR3 coding DNA: TGCAGCGTTGAAGCCTCGGGACAGGGCTACGAGCAGTTCTTC.

This sequence joins TRBV5-1 and TRBJ2-7, with no clear D. V lost 5 bases and J lost 4, with 10 bases in between. Germline CDR1 reads SGHRS; CDR2 reads YFSETQ. The CDR3 loop spans 12 amino acids. The CDR3 region is CASRVTGYEQYF. The CDR3 DNA sequence: TGCGCCAGCAGAGTAACCGGATACGAGCAGTACTTC.

The gene calls are TRBV9 and TRBJ1-2; D uncertain. The CDR3 runs to 13 residues. The germline V gene has CDR1 SGDLS and CDR2 YYNGEE. Trimming cost V 4 bases and J 6 bases, with 13 bases left between them. CDR3 in DNA: TGTGCCAGCAGCCCACCTGGGAATCATGGCTACACCTTC. This translates into CASSPPGNHGYTF.

The chain couples TRBV28 to TRBJ1-2; possibly TRBD1 for D (5 bases). V was shortened by 2 bases and J by 7 bases, with 11 bases between the two germline ends. The germline CDR1 and CDR2 sequences are MDHEN and SYDVKM. The CDR3 loop spans 13 amino acids. This CDR3 is CASSLGAGFGYTF. CDR3 DNA sequence: TGTGCCAGCAGTTTAGGGGCAGGGTTTGGCTACACCTTC.

This clonotype was counted a few times. V usage is TRBV20-1 and J usage is TRBJ2-7; D perhaps matches TRBD2 (6 bases). Germline CDR1 and CDR2: DFQATT and SNEGSKA (reference sequence). The CDR3 extends over 12 amino acids. Trimming pared 4 bases from V and 5 bases from J, leaving 12 bases between. The CDR3 sequence is CSATAGWNEQYF. In DNA, the CDR3 is TGCAGTGCTACGGCGGGGTGGAACGAGCAGTACTTC.

The rearrangement joins TRBV5-1 to TRBJ1-1; D call uncertain. V was shortened by 0 bases and J by 1 base, with 7 bases between the two germline ends. Germline loops: CDR1 SGHRS, CDR2 YFSETQ. CDR3 length: 14 amino acids. DNA of the CDR3: TGCGCCAGCAGCTTGGCACTCCGGAACACTGAAGCTTTCTTT. Translated, it gives CASSLALRNTEAFF.

This clonotype has ten or more counts. This rearrangement joins TRBV4-2 to TRBJ2-3; 9 bases fit TRBD1. This CDR3 has 17 amino acids. CDR1 and CDR2 (germline): LGHNA, YNFKEQ. Trimming at V came to 3 bases and at J to 4 bases, leaving 11 bases not matched to a gene. CDR3 protein: CASSQESDRGFPDTQYF. Written as DNA, the CDR3 is TGTGCCAGCAGCCAGGAGTCGGACAGGGGTTTCCCAGATACGCAGTATTTT.

Only a few counts were recorded for this clonotype. This chain connects TRBV14 to TRBJ1-6, with a tentative D call TRBD1 (6 bases). Germline loops: CDR1 SGHDN, CDR2 FVKESK. Trimming removed 2 bases at V and 14 bases at J, with 13 bases between. The CDR3 consists of 13 residues. The CDR3 coding sequence is TGTGCCAGCAGCCAACATCGGGGGGCGGCCCTCCACTTT. Its protein is CASSQHRGAALHF.

V usage is TRBV4-3 and J usage is TRBJ2-5, with TRBD2 matching over 12 bases. Germline V gene lookup returns CDR1 LGHNA and CDR2 YSLEER. Trimming took 0 bases from V and 11 from J; bases not matched to a gene: 7. The CDR3 consists of 15 residues. CDR3 DNA: TGCGCCAGCAGCCAAGACTCTAGCGGGGGGGCATCACAGTACTTC. Translation: CASSQDSSGGASQYF.

The V and J genes are TRBV27 and TRBJ1-1; D is perhaps TRBD1 (5 bases). Germline V gives CDR1 MNHEY, CDR2 SMNVEV (reference sequence). The V end was cut by 10 bases, the J end by 3 bases, with 15 bases between. This CDR3 region has 13 residues. The CDR3 bases are TGTGCCACCACCAGGGCCGGGGACACTGAAGCTTTCTTT. It translates to CATTRAGDTEAFF.

This clonotype was found a few times. V gene TRBV2 combines with J gene TRBJ2-2; 7 bases map to TRBD2. The CDR3 length is 14 residues. Losses at the gene ends were 6 bases for V and 4 bases for J; bases not matched to a gene: 5. Germline CDR1 and CDR2: SNHLY and FYNNEI. CDR3 in DNA: TGTGCCAGCAGGTGGGGGGGAGGCACCGGGGAGCTGTTTTTT. This translates into CASRWGGGTGELFF.

This clonotype was observed a few times. The rearrangement joins TRBV4-2 to TRBJ2-7; 9 nucleotides align to TRBD1. Germline CDR1 LGHNA, CDR2 YNFKEQ. The CDR3 extends over 13 amino acids. The junction had 5 bases not matched to a gene; V was cut back by 6 bases and J by 5 bases. The CDR3 DNA is TGTGCCAGCAGGGGACAGGGAGGGAACGAGCAGTACTTC. Amino acids: CASRGQGGNEQYF.

The chain employs TRBV6-1 and TRBJ2-4; no clear D gene. The CDR3 has 15 residues. Germline CDR1 and CDR2: MNHNS and SASEGT. V shed 6 bases and J shed 5 bases, with 17 bases lying between them. The CDR3 DNA reads as TGTGCCAGCAGCTCCCCCTCCAGACTGCAAAACATTCAGTACTTC. This gives the protein CASSSPSRLQNIQYF.

This clonotype occurred once. V is TRBV27 and J is TRBJ2-3, with TRBD2 matching 7 bases. Per the germline V gene, CDR1 is MNHEY and CDR2 is SMNVEV (reference sequence). This CDR3 region has 11 residues. The CDR3 DNA reads TGTACCTCAGGGAGGGCAGATACGCAGTATTTT. It encodes CTSGRADTQYF.

In its sample, this clonotype was seen many times. V is TRBV12-3 or TRBV12-4 and J is TRBJ1-1; D is undetermined. V was shortened by 1 base and J by 3 bases, with 6 bases between the two germline ends. The CDR3 has 13 residues. The CDR3 region is CASSLEEDTEAFF. The CDR3 DNA is TGTGCCAGCAGTTTAGAGGAAGACACTGAAGCTTTCTTT.

The chain uses TRBV15 and TRBJ2-7, with a tentative D call TRBD1 (6 bases). V shed 5 bases and J shed 1 base, with 18 bases lying between them. CDR3 length equals 16 residues. The germline V gene encodes CDR1 LNHNV and CDR2 YYDKDF (reference sequence). The CDR3 protein is CATSPEPDSFSYEQYF. CDR3 in DNA: TGTGCCACCAGCCCCGAGCCGGACAGTTTTTCCTACGAGCAGTACTTC. Looking up the rest from reference TRBV15 and TRBJ2-7 gives the full variable domain: DAMVIQNPRYQVTQFGKPVTLSCSQTLNHNVMYWYQQKSSQAPKLLFHYYDKDFNNEADTPDNFQSRRPNTSFCFLDIRSPGLGDTAMYLCATSPEPDSFSYEQYFGPGTRLTVT.

The table lists this clonotype with a few counts. The V gene is TRBV20-1, the J gene TRBJ2-7, with D unresolved. Germline V gene lookup returns CDR1 DFQATT and CDR2 SNEGSKA (reference sequence). Between the trimmed V and J ends, which lost 7 bases and 0 bases, there was a span of 16 bases. This CDR3 is built from 14 residues. The CDR3 sequence: CSGISAVDSYEQYF. CDR3 coding DNA: TGCAGTGGCATCAGCGCGGTGGACTCCTACGAGCAGTACTTC.

The gene calls are TRBV7-2 and TRBJ2-3; D gene uncertain. The CDR3 consists of 13 residues. V was shortened by 1 base and J by 4 bases, with 6 bases between the two germline ends. The germline V gene has CDR1 SGHTA and CDR2 FQGNSA. CDR3 sequence: CASSLVGSDTQYF. The CDR3 coding sequence is TGTGCCAGCAGCTTAGTTGGCTCAGATACGCAGTATTTT.

The rearrangement links TRBV11-2 to TRBJ1-4; D gene ambiguous. The V gene lost 8 bases and the J gene lost 2 bases, with 9 bases spanning the gap. The CDR3 has 13 amino acids. From germline, CDR1 is SGHAT and CDR2 FQNNGV. This chain's CDR3 is CASGIGTNEKLFF. CDR3 DNA: TGTGCCAGCGGAATCGGTACTAATGAAAAACTGTTTTTT.

This chain joins TRBV5-1 and TRBJ2-7, with D maybe TRBD2 (6 bases). Germline V gene lookup returns CDR1 SGHRS and CDR2 YFSETQ. The CDR3 extends over 15 amino acids. V was clipped by 3 bases and J by 6 bases, with 19 bases between them. CDR3 sequence (DNA): TGCGCCAGCAGCTCAGGAGGGACGAGCCCGCTCGAGCAGTACTTC. Its protein is CASSSGGTSPLEQYF.

At least ten counts were recorded for this clonotype. The chain employs TRBV6-1 and TRBJ1-2; no clear D gene. This CDR3 region has 15 residues. Germline assignment: CDR1 MNHNS and CDR2 SASEGT. Trimming stripped 2 bases from V and 4 bases from J, with 14 bases between. The CDR3 sequence is CASSEPSSPPYGYTF. The CDR3 DNA sequence: TGTGCCAGCAGTGAACCAAGCAGTCCGCCCTATGGCTACACCTTC.